The 18 T cell receptor beta chains below come from one sample, sequenced in a study of cytotoxic CD8 clonotypes in ibrutinib-treated CLL. The repertoire was sequenced with immunoSEQ multiplex PCR; TCRdb's copy has only in-frame clones and lacks some. The data show around 140,000 clones, around 85% seen once. Material: PBMCs, obtained after 24 months of ibrutinib treatment. These receptors all stem from a human donor with chronic lymphocytic leukemia.

The chain combines TRBV27 with TRBJ2-1, with 10 bases fitting TRBD1. CDR1 and CDR2 from the germline V gene are MNHEY and SMNVEV (reference sequence). After removal of 6 bases from V and 2 bases from J, the junction contained 4 bases not matched to a gene. This CDR3 has 15 residues. In DNA form, the CDR3 reads TGTGCCAGCAGGACCGGACAGGGGGCCTACAATGAGCAGTTCTTC. This encodes CASRTGQGAYNEQFF.

The chain joins TRBV7-3 to TRBJ2-3, with 9 bases identical to TRBD1. The CDR3 sequence is 17 residues long. V lost 4 bases, J lost 5 bases, and 13 bases stayed unmatched. Germline V gene data show CDR1 as SGHTA and CDR2 as FQGTGA. The CDR3 sequence: CASSSQGAGVDGDTQYF. The CDR3 coding sequence is TGTGCCAGCAGCTCACAGGGGGCCGGTGTCGATGGAGATACGCAGTATTTT.

In this sample, this clone turned up a few times. The rearrangement joins TRBV28 to TRBJ2-4; D perhaps matches TRBD1 (6 bases). Trimming removed 10 bases at V and 10 bases at J, with 23 bases between. This CDR3 is 14 amino acids long. Germline V gene sequence: CDR1 MDHEN, CDR2 SYDVKM. The CDR3 coding sequence is TGTGCCACGGTACCCGGGACAACTAAGGAAATTCAGTACTTC. It is translated as CATVPGTTKEIQYF.

The chain uses TRBV7-6 and TRBJ2-5; D is possibly TRBD1 or TRBD2 (9 bases each). V was pared by 4 bases and J by 1 base, with 25 bases between. This CDR3 spans 19 amino acids. The germline V gene encodes CDR1 SGHVS and CDR2 FNYEAQ. This CDR3 reads CASSSGTGRLAGPQETQYF. CDR3 bases: TGTGCCAGCAGCTCCGGGACAGGGAGGCTAGCGGGACCCCAAGAGACCCAGTACTTC.

This rearrangement joins TRBV5-1 to TRBJ2-7; 12 nucleotides align to TRBD1. Germline CDR1 reads SGHRS; CDR2 reads YFSETQ. The V gene end was trimmed by 0 bases and the J gene end by 6 bases; junction bases not matched to a gene: 13. This CDR3 has 18 amino acids. CDR3 sequence: CASSLGAPLRDRGREQYF. The CDR3 region has the DNA TGCGCCAGCAGCTTGGGTGCGCCTCTCCGGGACAGGGGGCGCGAGCAGTACTTC.

The sample holds a few counts of this clone. The chain has TRBV7-9 and TRBJ1-5; D is unclear. V lost 1 base, J lost 1 base, and 14 bases lay in between. CDR3 length: 17 amino acids. CDR1 SEHNR and CDR2 FQNEAQ come from the germline V gene (reference sequence). In DNA, the CDR3 is TGTGCCAGCAGCTTAGTACTTGGGGAGACGAGCAATCAGCCCCAGCATTTT. This encodes CASSLVLGETSNQPQHF.

The chain carries TRBV4-3 and TRBJ2-5, with TRBD1 matching 10 bases. The CDR3 has 17 amino acids. The germline V gene has CDR1 LGHNA and CDR2 YSLEER. V was pared by 0 bases and J by 4 bases, with 8 bases of the junction left unmatched. CDR3 region: CASSQDRLRDRGETQYF. The CDR3 DNA sequence: TGCGCCAGCAGCCAAGATCGTCTCCGGGACAGGGGAGAGACCCAGTACTTC.

This sequence joins TRBV27 and TRBJ2-7; D remains ambiguous. V shed 2 bases and J shed 2 bases, with 7 bases lying between them. CDR1 MNHEY and CDR2 SMNVEV come from the germline V gene (reference sequence). The CDR3 totals 13 residues. The DNA for the CDR3 is TGTGCCAGCAGTTTAGACTTAACCTACGAGCAGTACTTC. It yields the protein CASSLDLTYEQYF.

The J gene is TRBJ1-5, the V gene TRBV18, with TRBD1 matching over 7 bases. Trimming took 5 bases from V and 5 from J; bases not matched to a gene: 6. The CDR3 totals 14 residues. Germline-derived CDR1 and CDR2 are KGHSH and LQKENI. CDR3 protein: CASSRGTVYQPQHF. The DNA of the CDR3 is TGTGCCAGCTCAAGAGGGACAGTTTATCAGCCCCAGCATTTT.

V and J are TRBV7-2 and TRBJ1-5; TRBD1 agrees at 7 bases. The CDR3 runs 15 residues. The V and J ends lost 1 base and 5 bases, in that order; junction bases with no gene match: 5. CDR1 is SGHTA and CDR2 is FQGNSA in the germline V gene. This CDR3 is CASSLDRGGDQPQHF. The CDR3 nucleotides read TGTGCCAGCAGCTTAGACAGGGGCGGGGATCAGCCCCAGCATTTT.

The chain is built from TRBV27 and TRBJ2-4; 7 bases fit TRBD2. This CDR3 region has 16 residues. CDR1 and CDR2 (germline): MNHEY, SMNVEV (reference sequence). With V trimmed by 1 base and J by 7 bases, 10 bases remained unmatched. In DNA form, the CDR3 reads TGTGCCAGCAGTTTATTTTGGGAGGGCCTGGGGAACATTCAGTACTTC. This gives the protein CASSLFWEGLGNIQYF.

This chain connects TRBV4-3 to TRBJ2-1; 16 bases align to TRBD2. This CDR3 is 19 amino acids long. CDR1 is LGHNA, CDR2 YSLEER, per germline. V shed 4 bases and J 1 base; nucleotides not matched to a gene: 7. The CDR3: CASSPGTSGGARSYNEQFF. DNA for the CDR3: TGCGCCAGCAGCCCCGGGACTAGCGGGGGGGCGAGATCCTACAATGAGCAGTTCTTC.

The chain recombines TRBV7-8 with TRBJ2-2, with TRBD1 identical over 9 bases. The CDR3 contains 14 residues. The junction had 5 bases not matched to a gene; V was cut back by 4 bases and J by 8 bases. The germline V gene encodes CDR1 SGHVS and CDR2 FQNEAQ. The chain's CDR3 is CASSSGQGNGELFF. The DNA for the CDR3 is TGTGCCAGCAGCTCAGGACAGGGGAATGGGGAGCTGTTTTTT.

V is TRBV7-9 and J is TRBJ2-2, with 8 bases fitting TRBD1. The CDR3 consists of 16 residues. V shed 5 bases and J 8 bases; nucleotides not matched to a gene: 13. Germline V gene lookup returns CDR1 SEHNR and CDR2 FQNEAQ (reference sequence). CDR3 in DNA: TGTGCCAGCAGCCCGATAGGACAGGGTCGAGAAGGGGAGCTGTTTTTT. Translation: CASSPIGQGREGELFF.

The chain couples TRBV6-5 to TRBJ1-5, with D possibly being TRBD1 (6 bases). The germline CDR1 and CDR2 sequences are MNHEY and SVGAGI. Deletions cut 0 bases from V and 7 bases from J, with 16 bases between. This CDR3 has 16 amino acids. The CDR3 DNA reads TGTGCCAGCAGTTACTCGAAAGTTACAGGGAGCCAGCCCCAGCATTTT. Protein product: CASSYSKVTGSQPQHF.

The rearrangement joins TRBV6-5 to TRBJ2-1; D perhaps matches TRBD2 (5 bases). The CDR3 totals 14 residues. V was cut by 6 bases and J by 5 bases, with 14 bases left in between. CDR1 and CDR2 (germline): MNHEY, SVGAGI. The CDR3 protein is CASRGAVRDNEQFF. In nucleotides, the CDR3 is TGTGCCAGCAGGGGAGCGGTCCGAGACAATGAGCAGTTCTTC.

The chain employs TRBV7-8 and TRBJ2-2, with D possibly TRBD2 on 7 matching bases. CDR3 length: 15 amino acids. Between the trimmed V and J ends, which lost 0 bases and 4 bases, there was a span of 9 bases. Per the germline V gene, CDR1 is SGHVS and CDR2 is FQNEAQ. CDR3 protein: CASSLAGGGTGELFF. CDR3 nucleotide sequence: TGTGCCAGCAGCTTAGCGGGAGGGGGCACCGGGGAGCTGTTTTTT.

This clone occurred once. CDR3 loop: CASIGGGFSTDTQYF. The CDR3 nucleotides are TGTGCCAGCATCGGCGGCGGTTTTAGCACAGATACGCAGTATTTT. J is TRBJ2-3 and V is TRBV28; D call uncertain. The CDR3 length is 15 residues. The germline V and J ends were trimmed by 7 bases and 0 bases, with 14 bases remaining between them. Germline CDR1 MDHEN, CDR2 SYDVKM.